The 24 T cell receptor beta chains listed next were all sequenced from one sample in a study of blood T cell repertoires in COVID-19. Sequencing used immunoSEQ multiplex PCR; TCRdb keeps in-frame clones, though not all of them. The data hold 130,000 or so clones, with 75% to 90% observed a single time. The sequenced sample was peripheral blood. The receptors were gathered from a human donor in a cohort sampled during active COVID-19.

V usage is TRBV4-1 and J usage is TRBJ2-2; no firm D call. Looked up from germline, CDR1 is MGHRA and CDR2 is YSYEKL. Deletions cut 0 bases from V and 4 bases from J, with 6 bases between. The CDR3 sequence is 14 residues long. This CDR3 is CASSQEPGTGELFF. The CDR3 DNA sequence: TGCGCCAGCAGCCAAGAACCAGGCACCGGGGAGCTGTTTTTT.

The gene calls are TRBV5-6 and TRBJ1-5, with 7 bases lining up with TRBD1. This CDR3 is built from 14 residues. CDR1 is SGHDT and CDR2 is YYEEEE in the germline V gene. V lost 5 bases to trimming and J lost 3 bases; unmatched junction nucleotides: 5. The CDR3 sequence is CASSSTGYNQPQHF. The CDR3 DNA reads as TGTGCCAGCAGTTCGACAGGGTACAATCAGCCCCAGCATTTT. The variable domain in full, with the rest retrieved from reference TRBV5-6 and TRBJ1-5, is DAGVTQSPTHLIKTRGQQVTLRCSPKSGHDTVSWYQQALGQGPQFIFQYYEEEERQRGNFPDRFSGHQFPNYSSELNVNALLLGDSALYLCASSSTGYNQPQHFGDGTRLSIL.

The chain carries TRBV7-2 and TRBJ1-3; a possible D gene is TRBD1 (6 bases). The CDR3 consists of 16 residues. The V gene lost 2 bases and the J gene lost 4 bases, with 15 bases spanning the gap. Germline V lookup: CDR1 SGHTA, CDR2 FQGNSA. The CDR3 DNA is TGTGCCAGCAGCTTAACAGGGCTGAAGTCGGGAAACACCATATATTTT. Translation: CASSLTGLKSGNTIYF.

The chain employs TRBV7-9 and TRBJ1-2; 7 nucleotides line up with TRBD1. V trimming: 0 bases; J trimming: 6 bases; junction bases outside the gene matches: 13. Germline V CDR1 and CDR2: SEHNR, FQNEAQ (reference sequence). The CDR3 spans 17 residues. The CDR3 region is CASSLAGQGLTGNGYTF. The CDR3 bases are TGTGCCAGCAGCTTAGCTGGTCAAGGCCTGACAGGGAATGGCTACACCTTC. The whole variable domain, filled in from reference TRBV7-9 and TRBJ1-2, reads DTGVSQNPRHKITKRGQNVTFRCDPISEHNRLYWYRQTLGQGPEFLTYFQNEAQLEKSRLLSDRFSAERPKGSFSTLEIQRTEQGDSAMYLCASSLAGQGLTGNGYTFGSGTRLTVV.

The chain couples TRBV6-2 or TRBV6-3 to TRBJ1-1; D remains ambiguous. Looked up from germline, CDR1 is MNHEY and CDR2 is SVGEGT. V shed 5 bases and J shed 6 bases, with 13 bases lying between them. CDR3 size: 13 residues. The CDR3 bases are TGTGCCAGCAGTCTAGCGGACGCAGCTGAAGCTTTCTTT. It yields the protein CASSLADAAEAFF.

This clone has only a few counts. This chain links TRBV7-6 with TRBJ1-6; 9 positions match TRBD1. This CDR3 region has 15 residues. J was trimmed by 8 bases and V by 1 base; bases with no gene match: 3. Germline values: CDR1 SGHVS, CDR2 FNYEAQ. CDR3 amino acids: CASSLEDRGYSPLHF. CDR3 nucleotide sequence: TGTGCCAGCAGCTTAGAGGACAGGGGTTATTCACCCCTCCACTTT.

This clone was detected a few times. The chain links TRBV5-6 to TRBJ2-7; D is undetermined. Germline V CDR1 and CDR2: SGHDT, YYEEEE. This CDR3 contains 12 residues. V dropped 2 bases and J dropped 0 bases, with 3 bases sitting between them. The CDR3 region is CASSFGSYEQYV. The DNA of the CDR3 is TGTGCCAGCAGCTTCGGCTCCTACGAGCAGTACGTC.

This chain links TRBV5-6 with TRBJ1-1; tentative D call: TRBD1 (5 bases). V was pared by 0 bases and J by 6 bases, with 18 bases between. The CDR3 is 16 residues long. Germline V CDR1 and CDR2: SGHDT, YYEEEE. Here the CDR3 reads CASSLGAAGSFAEAFF. CDR3 nucleotides: TGTGCCAGCAGCTTGGGGGCTGCAGGGTCGTTCGCTGAAGCTTTCTTT.

CDR3 DNA: TGTGCCAGCAGCTTGAGCGGACTGAACACCGGGGAGCTGTTTTTT. Residues: CASSLSGLNTGELFF. V and J are TRBV5-4 and TRBJ2-2; a possible D gene is TRBD2 (5 bases). This CDR3 contains 15 residues. Trimming pared 1 base from V and 1 base from J, leaving 8 bases between. In germline, CDR1 is SGHNT, CDR2 YYREEE (reference sequence). The full variable domain, its missing parts supplied by reference TRBV5-4 and TRBJ2-2, is ETGVTQSPTHLIKTRGQQVTLRCSSQSGHNTVSWYQQALGQGPQFIFQYYREEENGRGNFPPRFSGLQFPNYSSELNVNALELDDSALYLCASSLSGLNTGELFFGEGSRLTVL.

The chain couples TRBV3-1 (or the pseudogene TRBV3-2) to TRBJ1-2; TRBD1 agrees at 8 bases. Germline CDR1 reads LGHDT; CDR2 reads YNNKEL (reference sequence). This CDR3 is 15 amino acids long. V lost 2 bases, J lost 5 bases, and 7 bases stayed unmatched. Written as DNA, the CDR3 is TGTGCCAGCAGCCAAACTACGACAGGGGCTTATGGCTACACCTTC. Residues: CASSQTTTGAYGYTF.

The chain joins TRBV9 to TRBJ2-1; TRBD2 is a possible D gene (5 bases). V was clipped by 0 bases and J by 5 bases, with 9 bases between them. There are 14 residues in the CDR3. CDR1 is SGDLS and CDR2 is YYNGEE in the germline V gene. The CDR3 DNA is TGTGCCAGCAGCGTAGCGGGGATAGACAATGAGCAGTTCTTC. As protein: CASSVAGIDNEQFF.

The rearrangement uses TRBV19 and TRBJ1-1; D unresolved. The V gene lost 9 bases and the J gene lost 0 bases, with 8 bases spanning the gap. Germline CDR1 and CDR2: LNHDA and SQIVND (reference sequence). The CDR3 covers 12 residues. The CDR3 nucleotides read TGTGCCAGAACACCTGTGAACACTGAAGCTTTCTTT. This encodes CARTPVNTEAFF.

CDR3 sequence reads: CASSVESFYTDTQYF. CDR3 nucleotide sequence: TGTGCCAGCAGCGTAGAGAGTTTTTACACAGATACGCAGTATTTT. The rearrangement uses TRBV9 and TRBJ2-3; D not resolved. The CDR3 is made up of 15 amino acids. CDR1 is SGDLS, CDR2 YYNGEE, per germline. Deletions cut 0 bases from V and 2 bases from J, with 10 bases between.

J is TRBJ2-3 and V is TRBV2, with D tentatively TRBD2 (5 bases). Germline V CDR1 and CDR2: SNHLY, FYNNEI. V was shortened by 1 base and J by 9 bases, with 14 bases between the two germline ends. This CDR3 is 14 amino acids long. The CDR3 sequence is CASSEEISTGTQYF. The DNA for the CDR3 is TGTGCCAGCAGTGAAGAGATAAGCACGGGAACGCAGTATTTT.

V is TRBV5-4 and J is TRBJ2-1; 14 bases are shared with TRBD2. J was trimmed by 4 bases and V by 3 bases; bases with no gene match: 12. Germline assignment: CDR1 SGHNT and CDR2 YYREEE (reference sequence). The CDR3 runs 19 residues. The CDR3 here is CASSSPGLAGVEGYNEQFF. DNA of the CDR3: TGTGCCAGCAGCTCCCCGGGACTAGCGGGAGTGGAGGGGTACAATGAGCAGTTCTTC.

The genes are TRBV11-3 and TRBJ1-1; tentative D call: TRBD1 (5 bases). The CDR3 extends over 13 amino acids. Germline CDR1 is SGHNT and CDR2 is YENEEA. V lost 7 bases and J lost 1, with 10 bases in between. The CDR3 loop reads CASTNRRNTEAFF. CDR3 bases: TGTGCCAGCACCAACAGGAGGAACACTGAAGCTTTCTTT. The whole variable domain, remainder taken from reference TRBV11-3 and TRBJ1-1, is EAGVVQSPRYKIIEKKQPVAFWCNPISGHNTLYWYLQNLGQGPELLIRYENEEAVDDSQLPKDRFSAERLKGVDSTLKIQPAELGDSAVYLCASTNRRNTEAFFGQGTRLTVV.

The chain is built from TRBV5-1 and TRBJ2-7; TRBD2 aligns across 9 bases. The germline V gene encodes CDR1 SGHRS and CDR2 YFSETQ. Trimming cost V 3 bases and J 0 bases; bases outside gene matches: 4. The CDR3 runs 15 residues. Here the CDR3 DNA reads TGCGCCAGCAGCTCCGGGACTAGCCTCTCCTACGAGCAGTACGTC. Amino acid sequence: CASSSGTSLSYEQYV.

This chain joins TRBV2 and TRBJ1-1; D remains ambiguous. Germline values: CDR1 SNHLY, CDR2 FYNNEI. Trimming shortened V by 3 bases and J by 10 bases, and 12 bases separated the two germline ends. The CDR3 is 12 amino acids. The CDR3 bases are TGTGCCAGCAGTGATCAGATGTTTGGAGCTTTCTTT. Its translation is CASSDQMFGAFF.

In the case of this clone: The germline gene is not matched at one end of the junction; a read error may be the cause. As DNA, the CDR3 is TGTGCCAGCAGTGAAGCGATCGGGCAGGGCCATTTT. Encoded protein: CASSEAIGQGHF. V is TRBV6-1 and J is TRBJ2-3, with a tentative D call TRBD1 (5 bases). Germline V gene data show CDR1 as MNHNS and CDR2 as SASEGT. The CDR3 runs to 12 residues.

The chain couples TRBV6-5 to TRBJ1-3; a weak D match, TRBD1 (5 bases). Trimming shortened V by 0 bases and J by 0 bases, and 6 bases separated the two germline ends. CDR3 length: 15 residues. Looked up from germline, CDR1 is MNHEY and CDR2 is SVGAGI. CDR3 sequence reads: CASSYSGGSGNTIYF. CDR3 nucleotide sequence: TGTGCCAGCAGTTACTCGGGGGGCTCTGGAAACACCATATATTTT.

The V call is TRBV6-6, the J call TRBJ1-1; 7 bases are a match to TRBD1. The CDR3 is made up of 13 amino acids. V lost 0 bases, J lost 5 bases, and 0 bases stayed unmatched. The germline CDR1 and CDR2 sequences are MNHNY and SVGAGI (reference sequence). The CDR3 reads CASSYSTGTEAFF. In nucleotides, the CDR3 is TGTGCCAGCAGTTACTCGACAGGGACTGAAGCTTTCTTT.

This clone occurred once. The rearrangement joins TRBV7-6 to TRBJ2-1, with 9 positions matching TRBD1. V gave up 2 bases and J gave up 6 bases; unmatched junction bases: 8. Germline loops: CDR1 SGHVS, CDR2 FNYEAQ. The CDR3 contains 16 residues. CDR3 loop: CASSLKSGQGPNEQFF. The CDR3 DNA reads TGTGCCAGCAGCTTAAAATCCGGACAGGGGCCCAATGAGCAGTTCTTC.

The table lists this clone with a few counts. The chain uses TRBV18 and TRBJ2-3; TRBD1 matches at 7 bases. V shed 5 bases and J 4 bases; nucleotides not matched to a gene: 3. CDR1 is KGHSH, CDR2 LQKENI, per germline. This CDR3 is built from 13 residues. The CDR3 here is CASSSGQSDTQYF. The DNA for the CDR3 is TGTGCCAGCTCATCGGGACAGTCAGATACGCAGTATTTT.

This chain joins TRBV19 and TRBJ1-1, with a possible D match to TRBD1 (6 bases). CDR3 length: 14 residues. Trimming took 3 bases from V and 3 from J, leaving 11 bases between them. Germline-derived CDR1 and CDR2 are LNHDA and SQIVND (reference sequence). The CDR3, as DNA: TGTGCCAGTAGTATCCAGGGGTGGGACACTGAAGCTTTCTTT. As protein: CASSIQGWDTEAFF.